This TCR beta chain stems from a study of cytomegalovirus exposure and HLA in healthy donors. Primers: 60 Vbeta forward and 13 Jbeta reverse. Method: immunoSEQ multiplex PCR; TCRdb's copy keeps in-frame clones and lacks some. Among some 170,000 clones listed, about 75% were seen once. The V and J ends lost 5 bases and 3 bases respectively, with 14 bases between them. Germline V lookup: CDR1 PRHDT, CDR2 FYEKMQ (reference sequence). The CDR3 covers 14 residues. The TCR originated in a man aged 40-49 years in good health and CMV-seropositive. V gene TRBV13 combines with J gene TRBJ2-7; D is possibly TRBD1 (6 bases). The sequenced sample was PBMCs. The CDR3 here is CASSLWDTHYEQYF. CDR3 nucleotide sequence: TGTGCCAGCAGCCTCTGGGACACTCACTACGAGCAGTACTTC.